This passage covers 14 T cell receptor beta chains from one sample sequenced in a study of blood T cells in healthy people across ages. Alongside a J-beta primer mix, a sample-barcoded 5' primer served in a second PCR lasting roughly 7 to 12 cycles. TCRdb independently ran MiXCR on the 5' RACE reads; one entry per CDR3 protein. The profile covers around 1,700,000 distinct CDR3 sequences, with roughly 27% appearing a single time and less than 9.5% taken by the ten largest. The sample was blood. The receptors originated from a woman in her twenties or thirties in good health.

This chain uses TRBV2 with TRBJ2-1; 8 nucleotides align to TRBD1. The J segment lost 7 bases and the V segment lost 6 bases, leaving 8 bases of the junction unmatched. The CDR3 length is 14 residues. Germline values: CDR1 SNHLY, CDR2 FYNNEI. The CDR3 DNA reads as TGTGCCAGCAGACGACAGGGGAGCGGGAATGAGCAGTTCTTC. This encodes CASRRQGSGNEQFF.

This clonotype came up once. V and J are TRBV20-1 and TRBJ2-5; 9 bases are shared with TRBD2. The CDR3 length is 15 residues. Germline V gene data show CDR1 as DFQATT and CDR2 as SNEGSKA (reference sequence). Trimming took 7 bases from V and 5 from J; bases not matched to a gene: 14. CDR3 region: CSVNQRRGGWETQYF. The CDR3 bases are TGCAGTGTCAACCAACGGCGGGGGGGCTGGGAGACCCAGTACTTC.

This clonotype occurred a few times. The rearrangement uses TRBV2 and TRBJ2-3; D is unresolved. V was cut by 4 bases and J by 2 bases, with 10 bases left in between. The CDR3 length is 14 residues. Germline V CDR1 and CDR2: SNHLY, FYNNEI. CDR3 in amino acids: CASSVPIFTDTQYF. CDR3 sequence (DNA): TGTGCCAGCAGTGTTCCTATATTCACAGATACGCAGTATTTT.

The chain employs TRBV11-2 and TRBJ2-7, with 8 bases that match TRBD2. The V gene's germline CDR1 is SGHAT and CDR2 FQNNGV. J lost 2 bases, V lost 5 bases, and 8 bases had no gene match. The CDR3 is made up of 15 amino acids. CDR3 loop: CASSRGVAGPYEQYF. The CDR3 nucleotides read TGTGCCAGCAGCCGGGGGGTAGCGGGGCCCTACGAGCAGTACTTC.

This clonotype was counted only a few times. V usage is TRBV5-6 and J usage is TRBJ2-5; 12 nucleotides line up with TRBD2. There are 16 residues in the CDR3. Looked up from germline, CDR1 is SGHDT and CDR2 is YYEEEE. J lost 0 bases, V lost 3 bases, and 3 bases had no gene match. The CDR3 here is CASSSWTSGDQETQYF. The CDR3 DNA sequence: TGTGCCAGCAGCTCCTGGACTAGCGGGGACCAAGAGACCCAGTACTTC.

J is TRBJ2-3 and V is TRBV12-3 or TRBV12-4, with 9 positions matching TRBD2. With V trimmed by 7 bases and J by 1 base, 9 bases remained unmatched. This CDR3 is 16 amino acids long. The CDR3 region is CASTSPRTSGTDTQYF. For the CDR3, the DNA is TGTGCCAGCACCTCCCCCCGGACTAGCGGCACAGATACGCAGTATTTT.

The sample holds one count of this clonotype. A much bigger clone sits one base away, suggesting this may be a read error. This likely comes from a read error, as the CDR3 has no conserved phenylalanine or tryptophan at its end. The gene calls are TRBV29-1 and TRBJ2-4; D possibly corresponds to TRBD2 (6 bases). Trimming removed 6 bases from V and 13 bases from J, with 16 bases in between. The CDR3 totals 11 residues. Germline CDR1 and CDR2: SQVTM and ANQGSEA. CDR3 nucleotide sequence: TGCAGCGTCCGGGACCCTGCGGGGCAGTACTTA. It encodes CSVRDPAGQYL.

The V and J genes are TRBV29-1 and TRBJ2-4, with TRBD2 matching 8 bases. This CDR3 comprises 14 residues. Looked up from germline, CDR1 is SQVTM and CDR2 is ANQGSEA. V trimming: 2 bases; J trimming: 5 bases; junction bases outside the gene matches: 5. In DNA, the CDR3 is TGCAGCGTTGAAACTTCGCGGGGGGAAAACATTCAGTACTTC. As protein: CSVETSRGENIQYF.

This clonotype has just a few counts. The J gene is TRBJ2-7, the V gene TRBV5-6; unclear D gene. With 1 base removed from V and 3 bases from J, the gap between germline ends came to 14 bases. This CDR3 is built from 15 residues. Germline V lookup: CDR1 SGHDT, CDR2 YYEEEE. The CDR3 DNA is TGTGCCAGCAGCTTGCATAACGGATGGGGCTACGAGCAGTACTTC. Protein: CASSLHNGWGYEQYF.

There are a few counts of this clonotype. The gene calls are TRBV5-1 and TRBJ2-1; D gene uncertain. The germline V gene has CDR1 SGHRS and CDR2 YFSETQ. This CDR3 spans 14 amino acids. V was cut by 2 bases and J by 7 bases, with 13 bases left in between. Written as DNA, the CDR3 is TGCGCCAGCAGCTTTTCGGTGGTCTCGAATGAGCAGTTCTTC. Its translation: CASSFSVVSNEQFF.

The V gene is TRBV2, the J gene TRBJ1-6, with D tentatively TRBD1 (6 bases). V was clipped by 1 base and J by 11 bases, with 15 bases between them. CDR3 length: 15 amino acids. Looked up from germline, CDR1 is SNHLY and CDR2 is FYNNEI. Here the CDR3 DNA reads TGTGCCAGCAGTGAAGAGGAGGGGGTGAGTCCACCCCTCCACTTT. Residues: CASSEEEGVSPPLHF.

CDR3 residues: CASRQGGRETQYF. The CDR3 DNA reads as TGTGCCAGCAGGCAGGGGGGTAGAGAGACCCAGTACTTC. The chain uses TRBV12-3 or TRBV12-4 and TRBJ2-5; TRBD1 might be the D (7 bases). Between the trimmed V and J ends, which lost 6 bases and 4 bases, there was a span of 12 bases. This CDR3 has 13 amino acids.

The rearrangement links TRBV30 to TRBJ1-2; TRBD1 agrees at 7 bases. J was trimmed by 12 bases and V by 0 bases; bases with no gene match: 10. Per germline, CDR1 GTSNPN and CDR2 SVGIG (reference sequence). CDR3 length: 13 residues. The CDR3 here is CAWSVQGGGGHTF. Written as DNA, the CDR3 is TGTGCCTGGAGTGTACAAGGGGGCGGCGGCCACACCTTC.

V is TRBV6-5 and J is TRBJ2-4; D possibly matches TRBD1 or TRBD2 (6 bases each). CDR1 and CDR2 (germline): MNHEY, SVGAGI. The CDR3 covers 14 residues. V lost 5 bases and J 6 bases, leaving 14 bases between the germline ends. CDR3 protein: CASSDPGGINIQYF. The DNA of the CDR3 is TGTGCCAGCAGTGACCCCGGGGGCATAAACATTCAGTACTTC.